This TCR beta chain was captured in a study of shared clonotypes between healthy human individuals. Turning to the study itself: CD4 naive and memory got three plates each, CD8 naive two, CD8 memory one.

This CDR3 spans 14 amino acids. The assay was immunoSEQ multiplex PCR, and TCRdb's table has in-frame clones only and misses some. The table has roughly 2.6 million clones, approximately 94% seen once. This chain joins TRBV21-1 and TRBJ2-7; TRBD2 is the table's D call, not checked against the DNA. TRBV21-1 is recorded as a pseudogene. This TCR was sampled from a man between 18 and 29 years old in good health. The material sequenced was naive CD4+ T cells sorted from blood. Stated subset: CD45RA+ positively selected. The CDR3 nucleotides read TGTGCCAGCAGCAAATCTAGGATGTCCTACGAGCAGTACTTC. It specifies CASSKSRMSYEQYF.